Listed here are 8 T cell receptor beta chains from one sample, sequenced in a study of fetal regulatory T cell absence and autoimmunity. Libraries were prepared by immunoSEQ multiplex PCR; TCRdb keeps only in-frame clonotypes and omits some of them. The sample yields about 95,000 clones, about three quarters seen once. The sample was pancreas tissue. The receptors stem from a male donor with IPEX syndrome.

V usage is TRBV6-5 and J usage is TRBJ1-4; D might be TRBD1 (5 bases). V was pared by 10 bases and J by 8 bases, with 23 bases between. Germline CDR1 is MNHEY and CDR2 is SVGAGI. This CDR3 has 15 residues. The CDR3 here is CATTSPGPGPEKLFF. CDR3 coding DNA: TGTGCCACCACCTCTCCGGGACCCGGACCCGAAAAACTGTTTTTT.

This clone was recorded many times. Other DNA sequences in the same sample also yield this CDR3. The genes are TRBV11-3 and TRBJ1-1; TRBD1 matches 7 bases. The V gene end was trimmed by 2 bases and the J gene end by 3 bases; junction bases not matched to a gene: 0. Germline CDR1 SGHNT, CDR2 YENEEA. The length of the CDR3 is 13 residues. The CDR3 coding sequence is TGTGCCAGCAGCTTACAGGGGGACACTGAAGCTTTCTTT. Its protein product is CASSLQGDTEAFF.

The gene calls are TRBV5-1 and TRBJ2-2; 10 positions agree with TRBD1. The CDR3 consists of 17 residues. The germline CDR1 and CDR2 sequences are SGHRS and YFSETQ. V was pared by 2 bases and J by 3 bases, with 7 bases of the junction left unmatched. The CDR3 spells CASSFGATGGDTGELFF. CDR3 sequence (DNA): TGCGCCAGCAGCTTCGGTGCGACAGGGGGCGACACCGGGGAGCTGTTTTTT.

The gene calls are TRBV7-9 and TRBJ2-4, with 7 bases that match TRBD1. This CDR3 is built from 17 residues. V was pared by 0 bases and J by 0 bases, with 5 bases of the junction left unmatched. The germline V gene encodes CDR1 SEHNR and CDR2 FQNEAQ (reference sequence). CDR3 nucleotide sequence: TGTGCCAGCAGCTTAGCAGCGACAGGGATAGCCAAAAACATTCAGTACTTC. Its protein product is CASSLAATGIAKNIQYF.

Only one count was recorded for this clone. The rearrangement uses TRBV13 and TRBJ2-7, with D possibly being TRBD2 (6 bases). CDR1 and CDR2 (germline): PRHDT, FYEKMQ (reference sequence). The CDR3 is 15 residues long. Trimming took 1 base from V and 2 from J, leaving 12 bases between them. DNA of the CDR3: TGTGCCAGCAGCTTAGCGCGGGGCAACACCTACGAGCAGTACTTC. It is translated as CASSLARGNTYEQYF.

The sample holds one count of this clone. The chain joins TRBV9 to TRBJ1-5, with D possibly matching TRBD1 (5 bases). V dropped 4 bases and J dropped 9 bases, with 20 bases sitting between them. CDR1 is SGDLS and CDR2 is YYNGEE in the germline V gene. The CDR3 contains 15 residues. The chain's CDR3 is CASSPSGRDRGPQHF. CDR3 DNA sequence: TGTGCCAGCAGCCCCAGCGGCAGGGACCGGGGGCCCCAGCATTTT.

In regard to this clone: At one end the junction does not follow the germline gene, possibly because of a read error. The chain is built from TRBV5-6 and TRBJ2-1, with 9 bases identical to TRBD1. Germline V gives CDR1 SGHDT, CDR2 YYEEEE. The CDR3 has 14 amino acids. The CDR3 loop reads CASSLTGGYYEQFF. The CDR3 region has the DNA TGTGCCAGCAGCTTGACAGGGGGCTACTATGAGCAGTTCTTC.

This clone has just one count. The genes are TRBV18 and TRBJ1-2; TRBD1 might be the D (5 bases). Germline V lookup: CDR1 KGHSH, CDR2 LQKENI. The CDR3 is made up of 14 amino acids. V shed 4 bases and J shed 7 bases, with 16 bases lying between them. In nucleotides, the CDR3 is TGTGCCAGCTCACGGATAGGGGAAGGTGGTGGCTACACCTTC. Protein: CASSRIGEGGGYTF.